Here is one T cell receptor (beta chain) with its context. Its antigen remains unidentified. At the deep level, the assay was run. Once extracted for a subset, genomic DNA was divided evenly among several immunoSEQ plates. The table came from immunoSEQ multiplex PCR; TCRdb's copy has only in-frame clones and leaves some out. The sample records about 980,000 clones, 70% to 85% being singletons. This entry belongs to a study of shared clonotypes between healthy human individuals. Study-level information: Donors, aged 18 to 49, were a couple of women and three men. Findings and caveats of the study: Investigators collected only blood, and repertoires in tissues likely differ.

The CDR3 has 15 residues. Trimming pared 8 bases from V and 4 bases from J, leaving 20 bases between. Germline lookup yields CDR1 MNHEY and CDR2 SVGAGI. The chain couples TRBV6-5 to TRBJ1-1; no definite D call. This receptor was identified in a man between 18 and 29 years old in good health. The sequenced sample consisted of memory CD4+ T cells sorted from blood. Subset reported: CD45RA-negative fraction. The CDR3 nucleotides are TGTGCCAGCCGGGGAAGAGGAGGGATTAGCACTGAAGCTTTCTTT. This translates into CASRGRGGISTEAFF.